This is a list of T cell receptor beta chains from one sample in a study of T cell changes during pregnancy in multiple sclerosis. The repertoire was sequenced with immunoSEQ multiplex PCR; TCRdb's copy has only in-frame clones and lacks some. The sample lists approximately 60,000 clones, 85% to 95% occurring once. The material sequenced was CD8+ T cells from peripheral blood mononuclear cells, taken in the third trimester of pregnancy. All receptors come from a female donor with multiple sclerosis, enrolled in a pregnancy study. CDR3s include the opening cysteine and the closing phenylalanine or tryptophan. D genes are given only for firm matches. Size values are once, few and many counts, or a class for expanded clones, and some rows have none.

CDR3 protein,CDR3 DNA,V gene,clone size,D gene,J gene
CASSLDVVTNAYEQYF,TGCGCCAGCAGCTTGGACGTCGTCACAAACGCCTACGAGCAGTACTTC,TRBV5-1,NA,NA,TRBJ2-7
CASSEGQVKAKNIQYF,TGTGCCAGCAGTGAAGGGCAGGTTAAAGCCAAAAACATTCAGTACTTC,TRBV6-1,NA,NA,TRBJ2-4
CATGQVRWPQHF,TGTGCCACCGGACAGGTTAGGTGGCCCCAGCATTTT,TRBV28,NA,TRBD1,TRBJ1-5
CAVQGNGIEQFF,TGTGCCGTCCAGGGTAATGGGATTGAGCAGTTCTTC,TRBV7-9,NA,NA,TRBJ2-1
CAWARDRANGNTIYF,TGTGCCTGGGCCAGGGACAGGGCAAATGGAAACACCATATATTTT,TRBV30,NA,TRBD1,TRBJ1-3
CASSLLRQGASEQFF,TGTGCCAGCAGTTTATTGCGGCAGGGGGCGAGTGAGCAGTTCTTC,TRBV27,NA,TRBD1,TRBJ2-1
CASGIDRGTGELFF,TGTGCCAGCGGAATTGACAGGGGCACCGGGGAGCTGTTTTTT,TRBV5-6,NA,TRBD1,TRBJ2-2
CASIESKYEQYF,TGTGCCAGCATCGAAAGTAAATACGAGCAGTACTTC,TRBV2,NA,NA,TRBJ2-7
CASFTTGYNEQFF,TGTGCCAGCTTCACTACCGGGTACAATGAGCAGTTCTTC,TRBV11-2,NA,NA,TRBJ2-1
CAITPTGQRTYEQYF,TGTGCCATCACCCCCACAGGGCAGAGGACCTACGAGCAGTACTTC,TRBV10-3,NA,NA,TRBJ2-7
CAWEIAGGTYEQYF,TGTGCCTGGGAAATAGCGGGAGGGACCTACGAGCAGTACTTC,TRBV30,NA,TRBD2,TRBJ2-7
CATSRSWGGYLTYEQYF,TGTGCCACCAGCAGATCGTGGGGGGGATACCTTACCTACGAGCAGTACTTC,TRBV15,NA,TRBD2,TRBJ2-7
CASSELAGSYNEQFF,TGTGCCAGCAGTGAACTAGCGGGCTCCTACAATGAGCAGTTCTTC,TRBV6-1,few,TRBD2,TRBJ2-1
CASTGGELFF,TGTGCCAGCACGGGCGGGGAGCTGTTTTTT,TRBV6-1,NA,NA,TRBJ2-2
CASSMDTGEQYF,TGTGCCAGCAGCATGGACACGGGCGAGCAGTACTTC,TRBV9,NA,NA,TRBJ2-7
CASSPKDRGNYGYTF,TGTGCCAGCTCCCCTAAGGACAGGGGTAACTATGGCTACACCTTC,TRBV18,once,TRBD1,TRBJ1-2
CASREQGASLNYGYTF,TGTGCCAGTAGGGAACAGGGCGCATCCCTAAACTATGGCTACACCTTC,TRBV19,NA,NA,TRBJ1-2
CASSLYAGYSNQPQHF,TGTGCCAGCAGTTTATATGCAGGGTATAGCAATCAGCCCCAGCATTTT,TRBV27,NA,NA,TRBJ1-5
CASSPDRAQPQHF,TGTGCCAGCAGTCCGGACAGAGCTCAGCCCCAGCATTTT,TRBV5-6,NA,NA,TRBJ1-5
CASSASGPGSYNEQFF,TGTGCCAGCAGTGCTAGCGGTCCTGGCTCCTACAATGAGCAGTTCTTC,TRBV6-6,NA,TRBD2,TRBJ2-1
CARRASDQPQHF,TGCGCCAGGCGGGCTTCCGATCAGCCCCAGCATTTT,TRBV5-1,NA,NA,TRBJ1-5
CASSSVSNEQFF,TGTGCCAGCAGCTCGGTGTCTAATGAGCAGTTCTTC,TRBV13,NA,NA,TRBJ2-1
CASSLGAGGQETQYF,TGTGCCAGCAGTTTAGGGGCGGGAGGGCAAGAGACCCAGTACTTC,TRBV28,NA,TRBD2,TRBJ2-5
CAYLAEATDTQYF,TGTGCCTACCTAGCGGAAGCCACAGATACGCAGTATTTT,TRBV30,NA,TRBD2,TRBJ2-3
CASSWGLEYSYSYEQYF,TGTGCCAGCAGCTGGGGACTTGAGTACTCGTACTCCTACGAGCAGTACTTC,TRBV7-2,once,NA,TRBJ2-7
CASSKGLVTEAFF,TGTGCCAGCAGTAAGGGGCTAGTCACTGAAGCTTTCTTT,TRBV2,once,NA,TRBJ1-1
CASSESRGRGRTGELFF,TGCGCCAGCAGTGAGTCGAGGGGTAGGGGGCGCACCGGGGAGCTGTTTTTT,TRBV10-2,once,TRBD1,TRBJ2-2
CASSQVLYQPQHF,TGCGCCAGCAGCCAAGTACTATATCAGCCCCAGCATTTT,TRBV4-3,NA,NA,TRBJ1-5
CASSSMTGGEGYTF,TGTGCCAGCAGCTCGATGACAGGGGGCGAAGGCTACACCTTC,TRBV7-6,once,TRBD1,TRBJ1-2
CASSLSGQGLTEAFF,TGTGCCAGTAGTCTTTCGGGACAGGGTTTGACTGAAGCTTTCTTT,TRBV19,few,TRBD1,TRBJ1-1
CASPGASGLQETQYF,TGTGCCAGCCCCGGGGCTAGCGGGCTCCAAGAGACCCAGTACTTC,TRBV7-8,NA,TRBD2,TRBJ2-5
CASTDGQGETQYF,TGTGCCAGCACCGACGGACAGGGGGAGACCCAGTACTTC,TRBV5-4,NA,TRBD1,TRBJ2-5
CASSPRVGTPDGYTF,TGCGCCAGCAGCCCCCGAGTAGGGACACCCGATGGCTACACCTTC,TRBV4-1,few,NA,TRBJ1-2
CASSPSVSGYDQPQHF,TGTGCCAGCTCACCCTCGGTATCAGGGTACGATCAGCCCCAGCATTTT,TRBV18,NA,NA,TRBJ1-5
CASSPDSPYNEQFF,TGTGCCAGTAGTCCCGACAGCCCCTACAATGAGCAGTTCTTC,TRBV19,NA,NA,TRBJ2-1
CASSLGGRPYEQYF,TGTGCCAGCAGCTTGGGGGGCAGACCCTACGAGCAGTACTTC,TRBV5-6,once,NA,TRBJ2-7
CASSKPTGRNEKLFF,TGTGCCAGCAGCAAGCCGACAGGGAGGAATGAAAAACTGTTTTTT,TRBV7-9,NA,TRBD1,TRBJ1-4
CASSQGVADTQYF,TGTGCCAGCAGTCAGGGGGTCGCAGATACGCAGTATTTT,TRBV2,NA,TRBD1,TRBJ2-3
CASSFGGGQEQYF,TGTGCCAGCAGTTTTGGGGGAGGGCAAGAGCAGTACTTC,TRBV27,NA,TRBD2,TRBJ2-7
CASSLVAREVPHEQYF,TGTGCCAGCAGCTTGGTTGCGCGGGAAGTACCCCACGAGCAGTACTTC,TRBV5-4,once,NA,TRBJ2-7
CASSFAQDRGRWDTEAFF,TGTGCCAGCAGCTTCGCCCAAGACAGGGGGCGGTGGGACACTGAAGCTTTCTTT,TRBV7-9,NA,TRBD1,TRBJ1-1